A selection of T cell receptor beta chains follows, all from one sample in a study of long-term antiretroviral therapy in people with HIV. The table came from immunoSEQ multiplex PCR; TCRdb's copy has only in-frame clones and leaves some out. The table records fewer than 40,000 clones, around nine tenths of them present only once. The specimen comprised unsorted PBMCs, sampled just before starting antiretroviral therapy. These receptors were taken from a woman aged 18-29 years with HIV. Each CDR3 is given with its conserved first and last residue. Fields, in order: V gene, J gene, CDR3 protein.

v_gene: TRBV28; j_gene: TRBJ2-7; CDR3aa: CASGRGGLLFGQYF
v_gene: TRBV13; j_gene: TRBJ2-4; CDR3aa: CASSSGTSGRFAKNIQYF
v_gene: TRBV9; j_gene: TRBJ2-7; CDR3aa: CASSVEEGGSYEQYF
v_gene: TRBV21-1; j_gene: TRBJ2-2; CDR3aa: CASSKLGLAGDGSTGELFF
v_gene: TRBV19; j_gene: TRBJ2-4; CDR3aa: CASSIPSDAGLSAKNIQYF
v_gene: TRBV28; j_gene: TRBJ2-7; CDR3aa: CASSPHPAGDHEQYF
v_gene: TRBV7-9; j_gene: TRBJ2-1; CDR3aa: CARDSGGGGDEQFF
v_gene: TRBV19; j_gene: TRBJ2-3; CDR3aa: CASTNMAGARTDTQYF
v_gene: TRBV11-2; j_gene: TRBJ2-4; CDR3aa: CASSLNWYRAKNIQYF
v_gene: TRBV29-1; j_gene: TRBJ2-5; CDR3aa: CSVGSQETQYF
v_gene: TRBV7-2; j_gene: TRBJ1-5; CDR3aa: CASSSQGYSNQPQHF
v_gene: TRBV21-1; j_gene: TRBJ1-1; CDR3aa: CASSKEDHMNTEAFF